A selection of T cell receptor beta chains follows, all from one sample in a study of identical twins. TCRdb ran MiXCR on the 5' RACE reads and lists one entry per CDR3 protein. This sample yields 200,000 to 250,000 distinct CDR3 sequences, of which approximately 7% are seen a single time; roughly 3.4% belongs to the top ten. These same data were also listed under a study on yellow fever vaccine responses in identical twins.

The specimen was memory (CD45RO+) T cells sorted from blood. The receptors derive from a young woman in good health. Both conserved end residues are part of each CDR3. A D gene is named only where the DNA matches it firmly. The size entry is marked missing in some rows and otherwise reads once, few, many or a size class.

few,TRBJ2-5,TRBD2,TRBV5-1,CASSSSGLAGPEGTQYF,TGCGCCAGCAGCTCGTCAGGGCTAGCGGGGCCGGAAGGGACCCAGTACTTC
many,TRBJ2-5,.,TRBV25-1,CASSEFKGQETQYF,TGTGCCAGCAGTGAATTTAAGGGTCAAGAGACCCAGTACTTC
.,TRBJ2-1,TRBD2,TRBV7-8,CASSLGGGIEQFF,TGTGCCAGCAGCTTAGGGGGAGGGATAGAGCAGTTCTTC
.,TRBJ2-1,.,TRBV29-1,CSAPWIGYNEQFF,TGCAGCGCCCCTTGGATCGGGTATAATGAGCAGTTCTTC
few,TRBJ1-3,.,TRBV5-4,CASRQDAGNTIYF,TGTGCCAGCAGGCAGGACGCCGGAAACACCATATATTTT
many,TRBJ2-1,.,TRBV10-3,CAISAKLVPGNEQFF,TGTGCCATCAGTGCCAAACTAGTCCCCGGCAATGAGCAGTTCTTC
few,TRBJ2-1,.,TRBV5-1,CASSFTGSAYNEQFF,TGCGCCAGCAGCTTTACGGGGTCGGCTTACAATGAGCAGTTCTTC
few,TRBJ2-5,.,TRBV6-5,CASSSRDIEETQYF,TGTGCCAGCAGTTCTCGGGACATAGAAGAGACCCAGTACTTC
few,TRBJ2-5,.,TRBV2,CASTRDTEETQYF,TGTGCCAGCACCCGGGACACAGAAGAGACCCAGTACTTC
once,TRBJ2-7,.,TRBV11-2,CASSQTGRVSYEQYF,TGTGCCAGCAGCCAGACCGGACGGGTATCCTACGAGCAGTACTTC
.,TRBJ2-7,.,TRBV9,CASSVAPTTYEQYF,TGTGCCAGCAGCGTAGCTCCAACGACCTACGAGCAGTACTTC
many,TRBJ2-1,.,TRBV6-5,CASSRSYNEQFF,TGTGCCAGCAGTAGATCCTACAATGAGCAGTTCTTC
.,TRBJ1-2,.,TRBV10-3,CAIQSGANGYGYTF,TGTGCCATCCAGTCAGGGGCCAACGGCTATGGCTACACCTTC
many,TRBJ2-5,.,TRBV20-1,CSARVFPFGKHTPQETQYF,TGCAGTGCTAGGGTCTTTCCTTTTGGGAAACATACACCGCAAGAGACCCAGTACTTC
.,TRBJ1-1,.,TRBV28,CASSSPGGFTEAFF,TGTGCCAGCAGTTCCCCCGGGGGGTTCACTGAAGCTTTCTTT
.,TRBJ1-1,.,TRBV5-1,CASSLAGGAGTEAFF,TGCGCCAGCAGCTTGGCCGGAGGGGCGGGCACTGAAGCTTTCTTT
.,TRBJ2-5,.,TRBV28,CASSLGGTRRETQYF,TGTGCCAGCAGTTTGGGCGGGACAAGGCGAGAGACCCAGTACTTC
many,TRBJ2-1,TRBD1,TRBV24-1,CATSDPDREPYNEQFF,TGTGCCACCAGTGATCCGGACAGGGAACCCTACAATGAGCAGTTCTTC
.,TRBJ2-5,TRBD2,TRBV11-2,CASSAGTSGGQETQYF,TGTGCCAGCAGCGCCGGGACTAGCGGGGGCCAAGAGACCCAGTACTTC
.,TRBJ2-1,.,TRBV11-2,CASSLSGTEQFF,TGTGCCAGCAGCTTATCCGGGACTGAGCAGTTCTTC
few,TRBJ1-2,.,TRBV7-4,CASSSRLTSNYGYTF,TGTGCCAGCAGCTCAAGGCTGACATCTAACTATGGCTACACCTTC
many,TRBJ1-5,.,TRBV7-2,CASSLVQLNQPQHF,TGTGCCAGCAGCTTAGTACAGCTAAATCAGCCCCAGCATTTT
few,TRBJ2-7,.,TRBV28,CASMAGASYEQYF,TGTGCCAGCATGGCCGGAGCTTCCTACGAGCAGTACTTC
many,TRBJ1-2,.,TRBV6-5,CASSYDGANLNYGYTF,TGTGCCAGCAGTTACGACGGAGCCAACCTTAACTATGGCTACACCTTC
.,TRBJ2-5,TRBD1,TRBV2,CASTYAQGATAQYF,TGTGCCAGCACCTACGCTCAGGGGGCGACGGCCCAGTACTTC
many,TRBJ1-1,TRBD1,TRBV29-1,CSVKGQGTLSEAFF,TGCAGCGTCAAGGGACAGGGTACTTTATCTGAAGCTTTCTTT
few,TRBJ2-7,.,TRBV3-1,CASSQNRVSEQYF,TGTGCCAGCAGCCAAAACAGGGTTAGCGAGCAGTACTTC
many,TRBJ2-3,TRBD1,TRBV4-2,CASSQDWQGADTQYF,TGTGCCAGCAGCCAAGATTGGCAGGGGGCAGATACGCAGTATTTT
many,TRBJ1-1,TRBD1,TRBV9,CASSAGTGKMNTEAFF,TGTGCCAGCAGCGCCGGGACAGGGAAAATGAACACTGAAGCTTTCTTT
few,TRBJ1-3,.,TRBV6-1,CASKRPGPSSGNTIYF,TGTGCCAGCAAAAGGCCCGGCCCAAGCTCTGGAAACACCATATATTTT
few,TRBJ2-5,.,TRBV13,CASSSRDIIETQYF,TGTGCCAGCAGCTCCCGGGACATAATAGAGACCCAGTACTTC
.,TRBJ2-7,.,TRBV7-2,CASSLDLRTSYEQYF,TGTGCCAGCAGCTTAGACCTCAGGACTTCCTACGAGCAGTACTTC
.,TRBJ2-7,.,TRBV2,CASTDVNYEQYF,TGTGCCAGCACCGACGTAAACTACGAGCAGTACTTC
few,TRBJ1-5,.,TRBV28,CASSRSGVSQPQHF,TGTGCCAGCAGTCGATCGGGGGTCAGTCAGCCCCAGCATTTT
few,TRBJ2-3,TRBD2,TRBV20-1,CSARGLREGRTDTQYF,TGCAGTGCTAGGGGACTGCGGGAGGGCCGCACAGATACGCAGTATTTT
.,TRBJ2-2,TRBD1,TRBV6-1,CASSRDRVGTGELFF,TGTGCCAGCAGTAGGGACAGGGTAGGCACCGGGGAGCTGTTTTTT
many,TRBJ2-3,.,TRBV6-1,CASRDAGGLDTQYF,TGTGCCAGCAGGGACGCCGGGGGGCTAGATACGCAGTATTTT
few,TRBJ1-5,TRBD1,TRBV12-3/TRBV12-4,CASSLGRAGGRKPQHF,TGTGCCAGCAGTTTAGGCCGGGCAGGGGGCAGGAAGCCCCAGCATTTT
.,TRBJ2-1,TRBD2,TRBV12-3/TRBV12-4,CASSSLATGLAGVYNEQFF,TGTGCCAGCAGTTCCTTAGCTACTGGACTAGCGGGAGTCTACAATGAGCAGTTCTTC
many,TRBJ1-1,.,TRBV7-6,CASSFSLNTEAFF,TGTGCCAGCAGCTTTTCGCTGAACACTGAAGCTTTCTTT
few,TRBJ1-4,.,TRBV12-3/TRBV12-4,CASRIGGAEYEKLFF,TGTGCCAGCAGAATTGGGGGGGCAGAGTATGAAAAACTGTTTTTT